This entry lists 3 T cell receptor beta chains sequenced from one sample in a study of blood T cell repertoires in COVID-19. Sequencing was performed with immunoSEQ multiplex PCR; in TCRdb, only in-frame clones are kept and a portion is missing. The top ten clones hold 6% to 8.5% of a sample with around 190,000 clones, roughly 87% of them seen once. Material: peripheral blood. These receptors were collected from a woman between 65 and 79 years old with COVID-19, enrolled during active disease.

The chain uses TRBV7-8 and TRBJ1-1, with D possibly being TRBD1 (5 bases). In germline, CDR1 is SGHVS, CDR2 FQNEAQ. CDR3 length: 14 amino acids. Deletions cut 3 bases from V and 5 bases from J, with 13 bases between. CDR3 protein: CASSLGGWVTEAFF. The CDR3 DNA reads TGTGCCAGCAGCTTGGGGGGTTGGGTAACTGAAGCTTTCTTT.

V and J are TRBV6-5 and TRBJ1-5, with D uncertain. CDR3 length: 13 amino acids. The V gene lost 4 bases and the J gene lost 4 bases, with 8 bases spanning the gap. Germline V gives CDR1 MNHEY, CDR2 SVGAGI. The CDR3 coding sequence is TGTGCCAGCAGTTCCAGAGGGAATCAGCCCCAGCATTTT. As protein: CASSSRGNQPQHF.

This sequence joins TRBV5-4 and TRBJ2-1, with 13 bases that match TRBD2. Germline CDR1 SGHNT, CDR2 YYREEE (reference sequence). J was trimmed by 9 bases and V by 4 bases; bases with no gene match: 10. CDR3 length equals 16 residues. The DNA of the CDR3 is TGTGCCAGCAGCCCCCGACTAGCGGGAGGCTTGGTTGAGCAGTTCTTC. Translated, it gives CASSPRLAGGLVEQFF.